One TCR beta chain is described in this entry. These data are taken from a study of T cell responses to AZD1222 COVID-19 vaccine. The CDR3 has 17 amino acids. The V and J ends lost 3 bases and 0 bases respectively, with 18 bases between them. Looked up from germline, CDR1 is MNHNS and CDR2 is SASEGT. The table came from immunoSEQ multiplex PCR; TCRdb's copy has only in-frame clones and leaves some out. Of tens of thousands of clones listed, 90% to 95% are singletons. This clonotype was sampled from an adult in good health. The material was peripheral blood, obtained on day 0 of MenACWY control vaccination. V usage is TRBV6-1 and J usage is TRBJ2-7; maybe TRBD2 (6 bases). The CDR3 region is CASSDPWGVASSYEQYF. Written as DNA, the CDR3 is TGTGCCAGCAGTGACCCTTGGGGGGTCGCATCCTCCTACGAGCAGTACTTC.